This TCR beta chain was captured in a study of cytomegalovirus exposure and HLA in healthy donors. Overall study findings and caveats: It was reported that the classifier diagnosed cytomegalovirus status with high specificity and sensitivity in both the original and validation cohorts. About 87% or about 30% of the time was how often most TCR beta V segments were productive, according to an earlier analysis. In a later analysis, CMV-associated beta chains were mostly HLA-associated, it appeared.

Comments on this clone: Its specificity is not known.

V was shortened by 4 bases and J by 2 bases, with 5 bases between the two germline ends. The CDR3 spans 13 residues. Per the germline V gene, CDR1 is SEHNR and CDR2 is FQNEAQ (reference sequence). Vbeta (60) and Jbeta (13) primers were used in the PCR. Clones were read by immunoSEQ multiplex PCR, and TCRdb kept only the in-frame ones, dropping some. The sample has about 160,000 clones, roughly 87% seen once. The origin of this receptor is a girl aged 10-17 years in good health and CMV-seropositive. The source material was PBMCs. This chain links TRBV7-9 with TRBJ2-2; D not resolved. The CDR3 reads CASSYSNTGELFF. CDR3 nucleotides: TGTGCCAGCAGCTACAGTAACACCGGGGAGCTGTTTTTT.